This T cell receptor beta chain was sequenced for a study of cytomegalovirus exposure and HLA in healthy donors. 13 Jbeta primers and 60 Vbeta primers were used for the PCR. TCRdb's table, derived via immunoSEQ multiplex PCR, lists solely in-frame clones and lacks some. The sample lists roughly 89,000 clones; approximately 80% were seen once. Study-wide results and caveats: Most observed TCR sequences were rare, whereas some public TCRs were detected in many donors. The authors listed 180 or so TCR beta chains as cytomegalovirus-associated. There were some V segments, including TRBV6-2 and TRBV6-3, excluded as indistinguishable.

On this clone: Its antigen is as yet unknown.

Germline loops: CDR1 LGHNA, CDR2 YNFKEQ. The CDR3 extends over 16 amino acids. V lost 3 bases and J lost 6; bases outside the gene matches: 12. Unrecorded immune exposure was likely among donors, who were nominally healthy when sampled. The sequence derives from a woman younger than 45 in good health and CMV-seronegative. The sequenced sample consisted of PBMCs. The gene calls are TRBV4-2 and TRBJ2-7; 9 bases agree with TRBD1. The CDR3 is CASSQPSGTGTFEQYF. DNA for the CDR3: TGTGCCAGCAGCCAGCCATCCGGGACAGGGACATTCGAGCAGTACTTC.